These 24 T cell receptor beta chains were all obtained from the same sample, sequenced in a study of T cells in Graves' hyperthyroidism and ophthalmopathy. RNA transcripts were the template for amplifying TCR beta CDR3 regions. RT-PCR in the first round (using the HTBI primer set) targeted the TCR CDR3. Each CDR3 protein is one row after TCRdb ran MiXCR on the multiplex PCR reads. In the table there are 350,000 to 400,000 distinct CDR3 sequences, approximately 15% of which are singletons. The sequenced sample consisted of blood. The receptors derive from a woman in her 30s with Graves' hyperthyroidism.

This clonotype was found many times. This chain connects TRBV29-1 to TRBJ1-1, with a tentative D call TRBD1 (5 bases). V was pared by 6 bases and J by 4 bases, with 18 bases between. The CDR3 totals 14 residues. Germline CDR1 reads SQVTM; CDR2 reads ANQGSEA. DNA for the CDR3: TGCAGCGTGGATACAGGATTCCAGGTCACTGAAGCTTTCTTT. Amino acids: CSVDTGFQVTEAFF.

This clonotype has just a few counts. The chain combines TRBV30 with TRBJ2-4; D possibly corresponds to TRBD1 (6 bases). Germline lookup yields CDR1 GTSNPN and CDR2 SVGIG (reference sequence). This CDR3 spans 17 amino acids. Trimming took 2 bases from V and 0 from J, leaving 17 bases between them. CDR3 in DNA: TGTGCCTGGAGTAGAGGACAGCCAACGCTAGCCAAAAACATTCAGTACTTC. Amino acids: CAWSRGQPTLAKNIQYF.

V gene TRBV25-1 combines with J gene TRBJ2-3, with D perhaps TRBD1 (7 bases). Deletions cut 6 bases from V and 4 bases from J, with 14 bases between. Per germline, CDR1 MGHDK and CDR2 SYGVNS. The CDR3 totals 14 residues. The CDR3 here is CASSPGGTADTQYF. CDR3 coding DNA: TGTGCCAGCAGCCCAGGGGGGACTGCAGATACGCAGTATTTT.

This clonotype appeared many times. This chain connects TRBV30 to TRBJ2-7, with D unclear. The V end lost 3 bases, the J end lost 0 bases, and 15 bases lay between the germline ends. Looked up from germline, CDR1 is GTSNPN and CDR2 is SVGIG (reference sequence). CDR3 size: 15 residues. This CDR3 is CAWSVLGYSSYEQYF. CDR3 DNA sequence: TGTGCCTGGAGCGTCTTAGGGTATAGCTCCTACGAGCAGTACTTC.

This clonotype has at least ten counts. The rearrangement uses TRBV3-1 and TRBJ1-2; D is undetermined. Germline-derived CDR1 and CDR2 are LGHDT and YNNKEL (reference sequence). The CDR3 runs to 15 residues. The V and J ends lost 1 base and 1 base respectively, with 10 bases between them. DNA for the CDR3: TGTGCCAGCAGCCAAGGCGGAGGGAGTAACTATGGCTACACCTTC. Protein: CASSQGGGSNYGYTF.

On this clonotype: It may be a read error: a sequence one base away is much more abundant. The chain employs TRBV7-2 and TRBJ2-7; tentative D call: TRBD1 (5 bases). The end of the DNA aligns better with TRBJ2-1, so the J call may be wrong. This CDR3 contains 15 residues. Germline CDR1 SGHTA, CDR2 FQGNSA. The CDR3 DNA sequence: TGTGCCAGCAGCCGGCGACCACAGGATTCCTACGAGCAGTTCTTC. Amino acid sequence: CASSRRPQDSYEQFF.

This clonotype was seen only a few times. The chain employs TRBV30 and TRBJ1-4; TRBD1 might be the D (5 bases). The V gene lost 6 bases and the J gene lost 5 bases, with 10 bases spanning the gap. From germline, CDR1 is GTSNPN and CDR2 SVGIG (reference sequence). This CDR3 has 12 amino acids. The CDR3 coding sequence is TGTGCCTGTGCGGGGGGAAATGAAAAACTGTTTTTT. It translates to CACAGGNEKLFF.

The table lists this clonotype with a few counts. CDR3: CSAEDGVRSYTF. CDR3 coding DNA: TGCAGCGCGGAAGACGGCGTGCGGAGCTACACCTTC. This chain joins TRBV29-1 and TRBJ1-2; D unclear. The V and J ends lost 7 bases and 9 bases respectively, with 18 bases between them. Per the germline V gene, CDR1 is SQVTM and CDR2 is ANQGSEA. This CDR3 has 12 residues.

This clonotype appeared many times. The V and J genes are TRBV5-1 and TRBJ2-1; 7 bases align to TRBD1. V dropped 4 bases and J dropped 0; count of bases not matched to a gene: 7. This CDR3 contains 16 residues. Germline CDR1 SGHRS, CDR2 YFSETQ. CDR3 sequence reads: CASSTGATSSYNEQFF. CDR3 sequence (DNA): TGCGCCAGCAGCACAGGGGCTACTAGCTCCTACAATGAGCAGTTCTTC.

This chain joins TRBV5-6 and TRBJ1-2; a weak D match, TRBD1 (5 bases). The length of the CDR3 is 14 residues. V lost 0 bases, J lost 8 bases, and 14 bases lay in between. CDR1 is SGHDT and CDR2 is YYEEEE in the germline V gene. CDR3 sequence: CASSLAIQGWGYTF. Written as DNA, the CDR3 is TGTGCCAGCAGCTTGGCCATTCAGGGCTGGGGCTACACCTTC.

This clonotype was picked up many times. The chain combines TRBV11-2 with TRBJ2-7; 8 bases map to TRBD2. The ends lost 4 bases at V and 6 bases at J; junction bases unmatched: 14. Germline V gene data show CDR1 as SGHAT and CDR2 as FQNNGV. The CDR3 sequence is 16 residues long. CDR3 bases: TGTGCCAGCAGCTCCCGGCTTTCCAGCGGGAGTGCCGAGCAGTACTTC. This translates into CASSSRLSSGSAEQYF.

This clonotype has just a few counts. V usage is TRBV6-5 and J usage is TRBJ1-2; D unclear. The CDR3 length is 14 residues. From germline, CDR1 is MNHEY and CDR2 SVGAGI. V was trimmed by 0 bases and J by 2 bases, leaving 7 bases between them. The CDR3 sequence: CASSYSGGNYGYTF. The CDR3 bases are TGTGCCAGCAGTTACTCGGGAGGGAACTATGGCTACACCTTC.

This chain uses TRBV10-2 with TRBJ2-1; 8 bases align to TRBD1. Per germline, CDR1 WSHSY and CDR2 SAAADI. With V trimmed by 6 bases and J by 9 bases, 13 bases remained unmatched. This CDR3 spans 15 amino acids. Here the CDR3 reads CASRDPGQERFEQFF. The CDR3 DNA is TGCGCCAGCAGGGATCCGGGACAGGAGCGTTTTGAGCAGTTCTTC.

The chain couples TRBV9 to TRBJ1-1; D not resolved. The germline CDR1 and CDR2 sequences are SGDLS and YYNGEE. V was cut by 5 bases and J by 0 bases, with 11 bases left in between. The CDR3 is 14 amino acids. The DNA of the CDR3 is TGTGCCAGCAGAGGAGAGGGAGTGAACACTGAAGCTTTCTTT. Protein product: CASRGEGVNTEAFF.

As for this clonotype: Since a much larger clone is just one base distant, this may be a read error. Because it lacks the conserved phenylalanine or tryptophan at the end, this CDR3 is likely a read error. V gene TRBV28 combines with J gene TRBJ2-7; 8 bases agree with TRBD1. Looked up from germline, CDR1 is MDHEN and CDR2 is SYDVKM. V lost 6 bases and J lost 5; bases outside the gene matches: 12. This CDR3 comprises 15 residues. CDR3 region: CASSYPDRAPHEQYL. The CDR3 nucleotides read TGTGCCAGCAGCTACCCGGACAGGGCTCCCCACGAGCAGTACCTC.

This clonotype was seen a few times. The chain links TRBV9 to TRBJ2-1; D gene ambiguous. Trimming removed 4 bases from V and 12 bases from J, with 14 bases in between. CDR3 length equals 12 residues. Germline CDR1 is SGDLS and CDR2 is YYNGEE. The CDR3 loop reads CASSSYEDVQFF. DNA of the CDR3: TGTGCCAGCAGCTCCTATGAGGACGTGCAGTTCTTC. Full variable domain (missing parts from reference TRBV9 and TRBJ2-1): DSGVTQTPKHLITATGQRVTLRCSPRSGDLSVYWYQQSLDQGLQFLIQYYNGEERAKGNILERFSAQQFPDLHSELNLSSLELGDSALYFCASSSYEDVQFFGPGTRLTVL.

The V call is TRBV14, the J call TRBJ1-4; a possible D gene is TRBD1 (5 bases). Trimming took 2 bases from V and 11 from J, leaving 15 bases between them. The CDR3 sequence is 14 residues long. Per germline, CDR1 SGHDN and CDR2 FVKESK. The CDR3 DNA is TGTGCCAGCAGCCAATTCTTCGGCGGGGGGAAACTGTTTTTT. Translation: CASSQFFGGGKLFF.

This clonotype was counted ten times or more. The rearrangement uses TRBV2 and TRBJ2-4, with TRBD1 matching 8 bases. After removal of 6 bases from V and 4 bases from J, the junction contained 5 bases not matched to a gene. CDR1 SNHLY and CDR2 FYNNEI come from the germline V gene. The length of the CDR3 is 14 residues. The CDR3: CASRDRVGKNIQYF. CDR3 nucleotides: TGTGCCAGCAGGGACAGGGTCGGTAAAAACATTCAGTACTTC. Looking up the rest from reference TRBV2 and TRBJ2-4 gives the full variable domain: EPEVTQTPSHQVTQMGQEVILRCVPISNHLYFYWYRQILGQKVEFLVSFYNNEISEKSEIFDDQFSVERPDGSNFTLKIRSTKLEDSAMYFCASRDRVGKNIQYFGAGTRLSVL.

V usage is TRBV5-6 and J usage is TRBJ1-1; the D is unclear. The germline CDR1 and CDR2 sequences are SGHDT and YYEEEE. This CDR3 contains 12 residues. V was clipped by 0 bases and J by 8 bases, with 8 bases between them. DNA for the CDR3: TGTGCCAGCAGCTTGGAAGGATTCGAAGCTTTCTTT. Encoded protein: CASSLEGFEAFF.

On this clonotype itself: This may be a read error: a much more frequent sequence differs by one nucleotide. The CDR3 carries no conserved terminal phenylalanine or tryptophan, so it likely arises from a read error. In DNA form, the CDR3 reads TGTGCCACTGCGCTTAGGACAGATACGCAGTATTGT. It codes for CATALRTDTQYC. V usage is TRBV2 and J usage is TRBJ2-3; no clear D gene. V was cut by 10 bases and J by 3 bases, with 11 bases left in between. The length of the CDR3 is 12 residues. Germline CDR1 reads SNHLY; CDR2 reads FYNNEI.

The sample holds a few counts of this clonotype. This rearrangement joins TRBV3-1 to TRBJ2-5; a weak D match, TRBD1 (5 bases). V gave up 4 bases and J gave up 2 bases, with 11 bases separating them. The CDR3 has 14 amino acids. The germline V gene has CDR1 LGHDT and CDR2 YNNKEL (reference sequence). The CDR3 reads CASSPNRGQETQYF. The CDR3 coding sequence is TGTGCCAGCAGCCCGAATAGGGGTCAAGAGACCCAGTACTTC.

The chain recombines TRBV7-9 with TRBJ1-2; tentatively, D is TRBD1 (6 bases). Germline CDR1 is SEHNR and CDR2 is FQNEAQ (reference sequence). CDR3 size: 15 residues. Trimming cost V 1 base and J 1 base, with 10 bases left between them. The CDR3 nucleotides read TGTGCCAGCAGCTTAGTACAGGGAATTAACTATGGCTACACCTTC. Translation: CASSLVQGINYGYTF. Complete variable domain (other parts from reference TRBV7-9 and TRBJ1-2): DTGVSQNPRHKITKRGQNVTFRCDPISEHNRLYWYRQTLGQGPEFLTYFQNEAQLEKSRLLSDRFSAERPKGSFSTLEIQRTEQGDSAMYLCASSLVQGINYGYTFGSGTRLTVV.

The V gene is TRBV5-1, the J gene TRBJ2-3; TRBD1 or TRBD2 may be the D gene (5 bases each). CDR1 SGHRS and CDR2 YFSETQ come from the germline V gene. V was shortened by 3 bases and J by 0 bases, with 11 bases between the two germline ends. CDR3 size: 15 residues. In DNA form, the CDR3 reads TGCGCCAGCAGCTCCTGGGACGTTAGCACAGATACGCAGTATTTT. Encoded protein: CASSSWDVSTDTQYF.

This clonotype was picked up a small number of times. The J gene is TRBJ2-7, the V gene TRBV15, with 7 bases matching TRBD2. Germline CDR1 is LNHNV and CDR2 is YYDKDF (reference sequence). CDR3 length: 15 amino acids. The J segment lost 1 base and the V segment lost 0 bases, leaving 3 bases of the junction unmatched. The DNA of the CDR3 is TGTGCCACCAGCAGAGATCCTAGCGGATCCTACGAGCAGTACTTC. Translation: CATSRDPSGSYEQYF.